The present TCR beta chain was sequenced within a study of cytomegalovirus exposure and HLA in healthy donors. Turning to the study itself: Early on, a data release was issued that held some 85 million unique TCRs from HLA-typed donors. General study results and limits: After further analysis at a later stage, 15,000 to 20,000 TCR beta sequences were associated with HLA alleles at 0.05 false discovery rate. Rarity marked most TCR sequences, yet some public TCRs occurred in many donors.

The PCR contained 60 Vbeta and 13 Jbeta primers. Assay used: immunoSEQ multiplex PCR; TCRdb lists only in-frame clones, some missing. The table lists around 160,000 clones, roughly 79% of them singletons. V lost 5 bases and J lost 6, with 11 bases in between. Germline V gene data show CDR1 as MNHEY and CDR2 as SVGAGI. The CDR3 has 13 residues. As regards this clone: The antigen is unknown.

Sample: PBMCs. This clonotype was obtained from a woman between 40 and 55 years old in good health and CMV-seropositive. V gene TRBV6-5 combines with J gene TRBJ2-1; unclear D gene. CDR3 nucleotides: TGTGCCAGCAGTCCCACGTCCGGCAATGAGCAGTTCTTC. Encoded protein: CASSPTSGNEQFF.